Listed below are T cell receptor beta chains from one sample, sequenced in a study of blood T cell repertoires in COVID-19. Generated by immunoSEQ multiplex PCR, the TCRdb table keeps only in-frame clones and is missing some. Among about 96,000 clones listed, about four fifths were seen once. The specimen sequenced was peripheral blood. Receptors originate from a woman aged 60-70 years with acute or convalescent COVID-19. Both conserved end residues are part of each CDR3. D genes are given only for firm matches. Not every row has a clone size; where given, it reads once, few, many or a size class.

cdr3_aa: CASSLMTESTEAFF
cdr3_nt: TGCGCCAGCAGCTTGATGACAGAATCCACTGAAGCTTTCTTT
j_call: TRBJ1-1
clone_size: few
d_call: -
v_call: TRBV5-1

cdr3_aa: CASSPRQGDTDTQYF
cdr3_nt: TGTGCCAGCAGCCCCCGACAGGGGGATACAGATACGCAGTATTTT
j_call: TRBJ2-3
clone_size: once
d_call: TRBD1
v_call: TRBV11-3

cdr3_aa: CASSLRARGNTIYF
cdr3_nt: TGTGCCAGCAGTTTACGTGCCAGAGGAAACACCATATATTTT
j_call: TRBJ1-3
clone_size: -
d_call: -
v_call: TRBV28

cdr3_aa: CASSPNAGNYGYTF
cdr3_nt: TGTGCCAGCAGCCCAAACGCCGGGAACTATGGCTACACCTTC
j_call: TRBJ1-2
clone_size: -
d_call: -
v_call: TRBV7-3

cdr3_aa: CASSFRGISYEQYF
cdr3_nt: TGCGCCAGCAGCTTTAGAGGGATCTCCTACGAGCAGTACTTC
j_call: TRBJ2-7
clone_size: -
d_call: -
v_call: TRBV5-1

cdr3_aa: CASSEYQVIQPQHF
cdr3_nt: TGTGCCAGCAGTGAATACCAGGTTATTCAGCCCCAGCATTTT
j_call: TRBJ1-5
clone_size: -
d_call: -
v_call: TRBV6-1

cdr3_aa: CATSDYRDSYNEQFF
cdr3_nt: TGTGCCACCAGTGATTACCGGGACTCTTACAATGAGCAGTTCTTC
j_call: TRBJ2-1
clone_size: few
d_call: -
v_call: TRBV24-1

cdr3_aa: CASSREGNTILHF
cdr3_nt: TGTGCCAGCAGCAGGGAGGGCAACACCATCCTCCACTTT
j_call: TRBJ1-6
clone_size: many
d_call: -
v_call: TRBV7-8

cdr3_aa: CASSPGTPYQPQHF
cdr3_nt: TGTGCCAGCAGCCCCGGGACACCATATCAGCCCCAGCATTTT
j_call: TRBJ1-5
clone_size: -
d_call: -
v_call: TRBV7-2

cdr3_aa: CASSRGMGTAYGYTF
cdr3_nt: TGTGCCAGCAGCAGGGGGATGGGGACGGCCTATGGCTACACCTTC
j_call: TRBJ1-2
clone_size: -
d_call: TRBD1
v_call: TRBV6-5

cdr3_aa: CASSVSPMSGIYGYTF
cdr3_nt: TGTGCCAGCAGTGTGTCACCTATGTCGGGGATCTATGGCTACACCTTC
j_call: TRBJ1-2
clone_size: -
d_call: -
v_call: TRBV6-1

cdr3_aa: CASSQGDRGPSSYEQYF
cdr3_nt: TGCGCCAGCAGCCAAGGGGACAGAGGCCCGAGCTCCTACGAGCAGTACTTC
j_call: TRBJ2-7
clone_size: -
d_call: TRBD1
v_call: TRBV4-1

cdr3_aa: CASSLLAALAGTEQFF
cdr3_nt: TGTGCCAGCAGCCTCTTAGCGGCCCTAGCGGGGACCGAGCAGTTCTTC
j_call: TRBJ2-1
clone_size: -
d_call: TRBD2
v_call: TRBV7-2

cdr3_aa: CARSTSGGTYEQYF
cdr3_nt: TGTGCCAGAAGCACCAGCGGGGGGACCTACGAGCAGTACTTC
j_call: TRBJ2-7
clone_size: -
d_call: TRBD2
v_call: TRBV5-3

cdr3_aa: CASTAIGGETQYF
cdr3_nt: TGCGCCAGCACCGCGATAGGGGGAGAGACCCAGTACTTC
j_call: TRBJ2-5
clone_size: -
d_call: -
v_call: TRBV5-1

cdr3_aa: CAWRQEGLNTGELFF
cdr3_nt: TGTGCCTGGAGGCAAGAAGGACTTAACACCGGGGAGCTGTTTTTT
j_call: TRBJ2-2
clone_size: -
d_call: -
v_call: TRBV30

cdr3_aa: CASSGLGQGISSDF
cdr3_nt: TGTGCCAGCAGTGGCCTGGGACAGGGCATCTCGTCGGACTTC
j_call: TRBJ2-7
clone_size: -
d_call: TRBD1
v_call: TRBV28

cdr3_aa: CASSYAELNTEAFF
cdr3_nt: TGTGCCAGCAGTTACGCGGAACTGAACACTGAAGCTTTCTTT
j_call: TRBJ1-1
clone_size: -
d_call: -
v_call: TRBV6-6

cdr3_aa: CASSIGGLSYEQYF
cdr3_nt: TGTGCCAGTAGTATAGGCGGACTATCCTACGAGCAGTACTTC
j_call: TRBJ2-7
clone_size: -
d_call: -
v_call: TRBV19

cdr3_aa: CASSAGTINYGYTF
cdr3_nt: TGCGCCAGCAGCGCAGGAACCATTAACTATGGCTACACCTTC
j_call: TRBJ1-2
clone_size: -
d_call: -
v_call: TRBV5-1

cdr3_aa: CASSQDWAGWSPLHF
cdr3_nt: TGTGCCAGCAGCCAAGATTGGGCAGGATGGTCACCCCTCCACTTT
j_call: TRBJ1-6
clone_size: once
d_call: -
v_call: TRBV3-1/TRBV3-2

cdr3_aa: CASSHRGLNTEAFF
cdr3_nt: TGTGCCAGCAGTCACAGGGGATTGAACACTGAAGCTTTCTTT
j_call: TRBJ1-1
clone_size: -
d_call: TRBD1
v_call: TRBV3-1/TRBV3-2

cdr3_aa: CASSPGGTEAFF
cdr3_nt: TGTGCCAGCAGCCCAGGGGGCACTGAAGCTTTCTTT
j_call: TRBJ1-1
clone_size: -
d_call: TRBD1
v_call: TRBV12-3/TRBV12-4

cdr3_aa: CASSPPGQSEAFF
cdr3_nt: TGTGCCAGCAGCCCGCCGGGACAGTCTGAAGCTTTCTTT
j_call: TRBJ1-1
clone_size: -
d_call: TRBD1
v_call: TRBV14

cdr3_aa: CSVAAQGEAFF
cdr3_nt: TGCAGCGTTGCAGCCCAGGGTGAAGCTTTCTTT
j_call: TRBJ1-1
clone_size: -
d_call: -
v_call: TRBV29-1

cdr3_aa: CASSDGGDYGYTF
cdr3_nt: TGTGCCAGCAGTGACGGGGGGGACTATGGCTACACCTTC
j_call: TRBJ1-2
clone_size: -
d_call: -
v_call: TRBV2